A selection of T cell receptor beta chains follows, all from one sample in a study of blood T cells in healthy people across ages. TCRdb analysed the 5' RACE reads with MiXCR anew, one entry per CDR3 protein. Counted here are 800,000 to 950,000 distinct CDR3 sequences, 40% to 60% occurring once; the ten biggest clones make up 10% to 15%. The sequencing sample was made of blood. The source is a man aged 25 to 40 in good health. Each CDR3 is given with its conserved first and last residue. A D gene is named only where the DNA matches it firmly. Size values are once, few and many counts, or a class for expanded clones, and some rows have none.

-,-,TRBV7-8,TRBJ2-7,CASSLVSGSRYEQYF,TGTGCCAGCAGCTTAGTCTCAGGCTCACGCTACGAGCAGTACTTC
-,-,TRBV10-3,TRBJ2-3,CASAGSPATDTQYF,TGTGCCAGCGCCGGGTCTCCAGCCACAGATACGCAGTATTTT
many,-,TRBV6-2/TRBV6-3,TRBJ1-5,CASSFGQVQPQHF,TGTGCCAGCAGTTTCGGGCAGGTTCAGCCCCAGCATTTT
few,TRBD2,TRBV11-2,TRBJ2-5,CASSQTGGGETQYF,TGTGCCAGCAGCCAAACCGGGGGGGGAGAGACCCAGTACTTC
-,-,TRBV20-1,TRBJ2-7,CSGDGGNDEQYF,TGCAGTGGGGATGGGGGGAACGATGAGCAGTACTTC
-,TRBD1,TRBV6-2/TRBV6-3,TRBJ2-7,CASSHRGQQNYEQYF,TGTGCCAGCAGCCATAGGGGACAGCAAAACTACGAGCAGTACTTC
-,-,TRBV9,TRBJ1-4,CASSIGQTNEKLFF,TGTGCCAGCAGCATAGGACAGACGAATGAAAAACTGTTTTTT
once,TRBD2,TRBV20-1,TRBJ2-7,CSTRAGGSYEQYF,TGCAGTACCAGGGCGGGGGGTTCGTACGAGCAGTACTTC
few,TRBD2,TRBV29-1,TRBJ2-5,CSVLLAGQETQYF,TGCAGCGTCCTGCTAGCGGGACAAGAGACCCAGTACTTC
few,TRBD1,TRBV3-1,TRBJ2-7,CATAGQGSYEQYF,TGTGCCACGGCAGGACAGGGCTCCTACGAGCAGTACTTC
-,TRBD2,TRBV27,TRBJ2-7,CASSLSSGGARYGQYF,TGTGCCAGCAGTTTATCGAGCGGGGGGGCCCGATACGGGCAGTACTTC
few,-,TRBV24-1,TRBJ2-3,CATSDSHLDRPGDTQYF,TGTGCCACCAGTGATTCCCACCTGGACCGTCCGGGAGATACGCAGTATTTT
-,-,TRBV20-1,TRBJ2-1,CSARDGGLLNDEQFF,TGCAGTGCTAGAGATGGCGGGTTACTTAACGATGAGCAGTTCTTC
-,TRBD1,TRBV5-1,TRBJ1-1,CASSFGQVEEAFF,TGCGCCAGCAGCTTCGGACAGGTGGAAGAAGCTTTCTTT
-,-,TRBV24-1,TRBJ2-2,CATSLTTLGTGELFF,TGTGCCACCAGTTTAACTACGTTGGGTACCGGGGAGCTGTTTTTT
-,TRBD1,TRBV6-5,TRBJ1-1,CASLRDRESPRYEAFF,TGTGCCAGCCTCCGGGACAGGGAGTCCCCCCGCTATGAAGCTTTCTTT
few,TRBD1,TRBV12-3/TRBV12-4,TRBJ2-1,CASSQGVGHEQFF,TGTGCCAGCAGCCAGGGGGTCGGGCATGAGCAGTTCTTC
few,-,TRBV6-1,TRBJ1-2,CASRLDSFSNYGYTF,TGTGCCAGCAGATTGGACAGCTTCTCTAACTATGGCTACACCTTC
few,-,TRBV7-8,TRBJ2-2,CASSLVGAPFSGELFF,TGTGCCAGCAGCTTAGTGGGGGCTCCCTTTTCCGGGGAGCTGTTTTTT
-,TRBD2,TRBV5-1,TRBJ2-3,CASSSGTSGVGDTQYF,TGCGCCAGCAGCTCCGGGACTAGCGGGGTTGGGGATACGCAGTATTTT
few,-,TRBV15,TRBJ2-1,CATSPFGSYNEQFF,TGTGCCACCAGTCCGTTCGGCTCCTACAATGAGCAGTTCTTC
-,-,TRBV6-2/TRBV6-3,TRBJ1-1,CASRKGDGITTEAFF,TGTGCCAGCAGAAAGGGGGACGGAATTACCACTGAAGCTTTCTTT
few,-,TRBV7-2,TRBJ2-1,CASSAPNEQFF,TGTGCCAGCAGCGCGCCCAATGAGCAGTTCTTC
once,TRBD1,TRBV20-1,TRBJ1-1,CSAGGQGSRNTEAFF,TGCAGTGCTGGGGGACAGGGGAGTCGGAACACTGAAGCTTTCTTT
few,-,TRBV6-2/TRBV6-3,TRBJ1-2,CASSRTSDGYTF,TGTGCCAGCAGCCGGACTTCGGATGGCTACACCTTC